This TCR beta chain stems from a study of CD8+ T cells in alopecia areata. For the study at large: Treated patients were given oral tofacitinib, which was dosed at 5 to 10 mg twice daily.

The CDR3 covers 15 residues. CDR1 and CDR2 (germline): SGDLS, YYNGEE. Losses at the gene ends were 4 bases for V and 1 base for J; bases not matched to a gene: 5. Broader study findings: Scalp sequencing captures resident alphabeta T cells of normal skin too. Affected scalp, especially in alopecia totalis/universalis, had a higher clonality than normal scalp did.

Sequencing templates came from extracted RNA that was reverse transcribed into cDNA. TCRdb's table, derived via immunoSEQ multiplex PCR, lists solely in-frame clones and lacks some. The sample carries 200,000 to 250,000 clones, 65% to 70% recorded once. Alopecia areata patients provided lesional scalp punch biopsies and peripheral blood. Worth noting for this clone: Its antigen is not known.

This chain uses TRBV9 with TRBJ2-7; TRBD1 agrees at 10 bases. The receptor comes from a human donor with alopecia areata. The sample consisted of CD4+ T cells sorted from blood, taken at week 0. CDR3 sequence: CASSPGQGGSYEQYF. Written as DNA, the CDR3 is TGTGCCAGCAGCCCCGGACAGGGGGGTTCCTACGAGCAGTACTTC.